The text below deals with one TCR beta chain. Its specificity is not known. The sample is drawn from a study of post-analysis software for immune sequencing data. Whole-study context: Relapsing-remitting, secondary progressive and progressive-relapsing multiple sclerosis courses were included. Study-level findings and limits: A few TRBV segments were significantly more frequent in patients than in controls. TRBV5-6, TRBV5-1 and TRBV20-1 were among these segments. Multiple sclerosis patients showed significantly lower normalized Chao1 diversity than controls did. F measure showed strong co-clustering of same-batch samples.

The TCR beta cDNA libraries carried unique molecular identifiers. Between roughly 1 and 11 million T cells gave rise to roughly 0.5 million cDNA molecules. MiXCR was run by TCRdb on the PCR reads, yielding one entry per CDR3 protein. Of about 430,000 distinct CDR3 sequences listed, approximately 39% were seen once; the top ten hold 7.5% to 8.5%. After removal of 7 bases from V and 6 bases from J, the junction contained 4 bases not matched to a gene. The CDR3 is 13 residues long. In germline, CDR1 is MNHEY, CDR2 SMNVEV (reference sequence). The clonotype was recovered from a girl aged 2 to 9 with multiple sclerosis. The chain is built from TRBV27 and TRBJ2-7; 12 bases map to TRBD1. The sample consisted of blood. CDR3 residues: CASTGTGGLEQYF. Here the CDR3 DNA reads TGTGCCAGCACCGGGACAGGGGGCCTCGAGCAGTACTTC.